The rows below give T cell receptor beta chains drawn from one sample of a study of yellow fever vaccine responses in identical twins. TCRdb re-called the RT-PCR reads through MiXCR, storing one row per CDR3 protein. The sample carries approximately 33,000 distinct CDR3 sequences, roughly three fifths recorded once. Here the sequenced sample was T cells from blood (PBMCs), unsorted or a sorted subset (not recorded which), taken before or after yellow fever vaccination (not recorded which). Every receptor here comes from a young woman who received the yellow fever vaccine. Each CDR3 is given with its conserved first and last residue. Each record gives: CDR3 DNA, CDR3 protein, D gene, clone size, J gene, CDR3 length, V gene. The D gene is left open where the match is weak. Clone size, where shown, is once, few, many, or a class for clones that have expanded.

TGTGCCAGTTGGTCAGGGGCGAACACCGGGGAGCTGTTTTTT	CASWSGANTGELFF	-	-	TRBJ2-2	14	TRBV3-1
TGTGCCAGCAGGGGACAGGGGGCTCCCACTGAAGCTTTCTTT	CASRGQGAPTEAFF	TRBD1	once	TRBJ1-1	14	TRBV12-3/TRBV12-4
TGCAGCGCCACCGGCGGGACTAGCGGCTCCTACGAGCAGTACTTC	CSATGGTSGSYEQYF	TRBD2	few	TRBJ2-7	15	TRBV29-1
TGTGCCAGTAGTCCTCGGACAGGGTTTGACAATCAGCCCCAGCATTTT	CASSPRTGFDNQPQHF	TRBD1	-	TRBJ1-5	16	TRBV19
TGCGCCAGCAGCCAAGGAGAGTCCCGGATTACCTACAATGAGCAGTTCTTC	CASSQGESRITYNEQFF	-	-	TRBJ2-1	17	TRBV4-1
TGTGCCAGCAACACAAAGGGGCGCGAGCAGTACTTC	CASNTKGREQYF	-	-	TRBJ2-7	12	TRBV3-1
TGTGCCAGCAGATCTGGACAGGGGCAGTACTTC	CASRSGQGQYF	TRBD1	-	TRBJ2-7	11	TRBV11-1
TGCGCCAGCAGCCCCCTTAGCGGGAGCTCCTACAATGAGCAGTTCTTC	CASSPLSGSSYNEQFF	TRBD2	-	TRBJ2-1	16	TRBV4-1
TGCAGTGCTAGAGATAAGTGGCTAGCGGGGGATGGTGAGCAGTTCTTC	CSARDKWLAGDGEQFF	TRBD2	-	TRBJ2-1	16	TRBV20-1
TGTGCCAGCAGCACAAGACAGGGTAGTGTTGGGGAGACCCAGTACTTC	CASSTRQGSVGETQYF	TRBD1	-	TRBJ2-5	16	TRBV5-6
TGTGCCAGCTCACCACCATCCAGGACGCTCCAAGAGACCCAGTACTTC	CASSPPSRTLQETQYF	-	-	TRBJ2-5	16	TRBV18
TGTGCCACCAGCAGATTGGGACTAGCGGGAGGGCCGGGGTACGAGCAGTACTTC	CATSRLGLAGGPGYEQYF	TRBD2	few	TRBJ2-7	18	TRBV15
TGTGCCAGCAGCTTAGATCTATCCAGGGAGACGTTAGAGACCCAGTACTTC	CASSLDLSRETLETQYF	-	-	TRBJ2-5	17	TRBV11-2
TGTGCCAGCAGTTTGGGGCAGCCTCTAATGGATGAGCAGTTCTTC	CASSLGQPLMDEQFF	-	-	TRBJ2-1	15	TRBV12-3/TRBV12-4
TGTGCCAGCTCACCACCAATCTCAGGACAGCCAAATCCACCCCTCCACTTT	CASSPPISGQPNPPLHF	-	-	TRBJ1-6	17	TRBV18
TGTGCCATCAGTGAGGGAAGAGGGCGCGATGGCTACACCTTC	CAISEGRGRDGYTF	-	-	TRBJ1-2	14	TRBV10-3
TGTGCCAGCAGTGAACAGAATGGGGATCAGCCCCAGCATTTT	CASSEQNGDQPQHF	-	-	TRBJ1-5	14	TRBV2
TGTGCCAGCAGTTTCGGGCAGGGGGCCGTGGCCAAAAACATTCAGTACTTC	CASSFGQGAVAKNIQYF	TRBD1	-	TRBJ2-4	17	TRBV12-3/TRBV12-4
TGTGCCAGCAGTGAAGCTCGCGGGGGCACAGATACGCAGTATTTT	CASSEARGGTDTQYF	-	-	TRBJ2-3	15	TRBV2
TGTGCCAGCAGTTTATGGACGTCGAGCGGGGGGCAAGAGACCCAGTACTTC	CASSLWTSSGGQETQYF	TRBD2	-	TRBJ2-5	17	TRBV28
TGCGCCAGCAGTCAATCCCGATACCCCGGGGAGCTGTTTTTT	CASSQSRYPGELFF	-	-	TRBJ2-2	14	TRBV23-1
TGTGCCAGCAGTCCCGACACTGGGAGGACTGAAGCTTTCTTT	CASSPDTGRTEAFF	-	-	TRBJ1-1	14	TRBV3-1
TGTGCCAGCAGCCCTCCGCGGGACATTTCTGGCTACACCTTC	CASSPPRDISGYTF	-	few	TRBJ1-2	14	TRBV7-6
TGTGCCAGCAGCTTAAAAAGTACTAGCGGGAGCCTTCCCTACGAGCAGTACTTC	CASSLKSTSGSLPYEQYF	TRBD2	-	TRBJ2-7	18	TRBV7-3
TGTGCTAGTTCCTCAGGGTCCCCTTTTGGAGCCGAGCAGTACTTC	CASSSGSPFGAEQYF	-	-	TRBJ2-7	15	TRBV12-5
TGTGCCAGCATGACTAAGGGGGAAGCAACTAATGAAAAACTGTTTTTT	CASMTKGEATNEKLFF	-	-	TRBJ1-4	16	TRBV18
TGTGCCAGCAGCCTACAAGGGACGGGACTTGGGTTGTCAGAGCAGTACTTC	CASSLQGTGLGLSEQYF	-	once	TRBJ2-7	17	TRBV11-3
TGTGCCAGCAGTTCCCCAGGGCTGACAGATACGCAGTATTTT	CASSSPGLTDTQYF	-	few	TRBJ2-3	14	TRBV27
TGTGCCAGCAGCGTAGCCGGGACAGGGGTATGGGCTGAAGCTTTCTTT	CASSVAGTGVWAEAFF	TRBD1	-	TRBJ1-1	16	TRBV9
TGCGCCAGCAGCGTGACAGGGGGCGGCAATCAGCCCCAGCATTTT	CASSVTGGGNQPQHF	TRBD1	-	TRBJ1-5	15	TRBV5-1
TGTGCCAGCAGTGAACCGGACAGGGCAGCCGGGGAGCTGTTTTTT	CASSEPDRAAGELFF	TRBD1	medium-sized	TRBJ2-2	15	TRBV2
TGTGCCAGCAGTCGTAGACTGAATAGCAATCAGCCCCAGCATTTT	CASSRRLNSNQPQHF	-	few	TRBJ1-5	15	TRBV28
TGCAGCGTTGAAGCCTGGGACACAAAAGGCGAAGGCTACACCTTC	CSVEAWDTKGEGYTF	-	-	TRBJ1-2	15	TRBV29-1